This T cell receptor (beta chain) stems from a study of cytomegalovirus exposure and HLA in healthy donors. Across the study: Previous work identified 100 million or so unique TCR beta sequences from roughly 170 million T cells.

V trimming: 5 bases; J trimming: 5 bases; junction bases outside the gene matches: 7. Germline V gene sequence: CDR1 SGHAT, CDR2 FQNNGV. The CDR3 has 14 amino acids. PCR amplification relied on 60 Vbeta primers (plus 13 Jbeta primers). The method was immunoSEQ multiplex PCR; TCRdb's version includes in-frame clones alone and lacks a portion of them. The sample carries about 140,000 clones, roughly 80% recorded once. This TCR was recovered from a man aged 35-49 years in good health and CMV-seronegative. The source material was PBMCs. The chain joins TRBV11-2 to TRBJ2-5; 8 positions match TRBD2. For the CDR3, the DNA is TGTGCCAGCAGCCCCGGGAGGGGTTGGGAGACCCAGTACTTC. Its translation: CASSPGRGWETQYF.